Given below is one T cell receptor (beta chain) in context. The V gene lost 2 bases and the J gene lost 1 base, with 7 bases spanning the gap. CDR3 length equals 13 residues. Looked up from germline, CDR1 is SGHRS and CDR2 is YFSETQ. This specimen comes from a study of technical replicates of blood from a few donors. The data were produced by immunoSEQ multiplex PCR, yet TCRdb's version contains in-frame clones alone and is incomplete. The profile shows about 82,000 clones, 92% of them singletons. The chain recombines TRBV5-1 with TRBJ2-7, with D perhaps TRBD1 (5 bases). This receptor was identified in a human donor in good health. The sequencing sample was made of T cells isolated from PBMCs. The CDR3: CASSFDRSYEQYF. The CDR3 nucleotides are TGCGCCAGCAGCTTCGACAGATCCTACGAGCAGTACTTC.